Listed here are 9 T cell receptor beta chains from one sample, sequenced in a study of spatial heterogeneity in lung cancer. Time point of the sample: sample taken at primary tumor resection. One entry per CDR3 protein results from TCRdb running MiXCR on the 5' RACE reads. The data show some 39,000 distinct CDR3 sequences, with nearly 7% seen just once and about two fifths held by the top ten. The sample consisted of PBMCs, taken at surgery. Receptor source: a female donor with early-stage non-small cell lung cancer.

This clonotype showed up just a few times. The chain joins TRBV3-1 to TRBJ2-2; D tentatively reads TRBD1 or TRBD2 (5 bases each). Germline-derived CDR1 and CDR2 are LGHDT and YNNKEL (reference sequence). This CDR3 spans 13 amino acids. Trimming shortened V by 3 bases and J by 6 bases, and 8 bases separated the two germline ends. CDR3 loop: CASSQGDAGELFF. The CDR3 DNA is TGTGCCAGCAGCCAGGGGGACGCCGGGGAGCTGTTTTTT.

The V gene is TRBV12-3 or TRBV12-4, the J gene TRBJ1-3; D remains unclear. The CDR3 length is 15 residues. V lost 10 bases, J lost 4 bases, and 20 bases lay in between. CDR3 region: CATTLSQTYGNTIYF. As DNA, the CDR3 is TGTGCCACCACACTTAGCCAGACATACGGAAACACCATATATTTT.

This clonotype showed up just a few times. The chain links TRBV5-1 to TRBJ2-2; D might be TRBD1 or TRBD2, each matching 7 bases. V shed 2 bases and J shed 5 bases, with 13 bases lying between them. The length of the CDR3 is 15 residues. Germline V gives CDR1 SGHRS, CDR2 YFSETQ. CDR3 sequence reads: CASSLAGQPTGELFF. The CDR3 DNA reads as TGCGCCAGCAGCTTAGCGGGACAGCCTACCGGGGAGCTGTTTTTT.

This clonotype came up once. V and J are TRBV20-1 and TRBJ2-7, with 7 bases matching TRBD1. J gave up 3 bases and V 4 bases, and 21 bases lay outside the gene matches. The CDR3 is 18 amino acids. CDR1 is DFQATT and CDR2 is SNEGSKA in the germline V gene (reference sequence). CDR3 sequence (DNA): TGCAGTGCTACCCCTCGGGGTATCAGACAGGGTAGATACTACGAGCAGTACTTC. This gives the protein CSATPRGIRQGRYYEQYF.

This clonotype was seen at least ten times. This chain uses TRBV20-1 with TRBJ2-3; no reliable D call. The CDR3 loop spans 13 amino acids. Germline CDR1 and CDR2: DFQATT and SNEGSKA (reference sequence). The germline V and J ends were trimmed by 5 bases and 2 bases, with 11 bases remaining between them. Written as DNA, the CDR3 is TGCAGTGCTCTAGATGGGTCCACAGATACGCAGTATTTT. It encodes CSALDGSTDTQYF.

In its sample, this clonotype was seen many times. The chain couples TRBV2 to TRBJ1-5; D may be TRBD1 (5 bases). This CDR3 has 13 amino acids. With 4 bases removed from V and 3 bases from J, the gap between germline ends came to 7 bases. The germline V gene has CDR1 SNHLY and CDR2 FYNNEI. The CDR3 DNA reads TGTGCCAGCAGTGCAGGGCTCAATCAGCCCCAGCATTTT. Protein sequence: CASSAGLNQPQHF.

Many counts were recorded for this clonotype. This sequence joins TRBV11-2 and TRBJ2-4; D gene unclear. The CDR3 covers 11 residues. V lost 1 base and J 12 bases, leaving 7 bases between the germline ends. Germline CDR1 reads SGHAT; CDR2 reads FQNNGV. In DNA form, the CDR3 reads TGTGCCAGCAGCTTAGTCCGGACTCAGTACTTC. Translation: CASSLVRTQYF.

This clonotype was seen at least ten times. J is TRBJ1-4 and V is TRBV12-3 or TRBV12-4, with no clear D. The V and J ends lost 6 bases and 6 bases respectively, with 11 bases between them. The CDR3 has 13 amino acids. CDR3 protein: CASRAIGDEKLFF. The CDR3 DNA follows: TGTGCCAGCAGGGCCATCGGGGATGAAAAACTGTTTTTT.

This clonotype occurred many times. V is TRBV11-2 and J is TRBJ2-3, with 13 bases fitting TRBD2. This CDR3 region has 15 residues. The germline V gene encodes CDR1 SGHAT and CDR2 FQNNGV. Germline trimming cut 1 base from V and 5 bases from J; bases unmatched to any gene: 0. The CDR3 is CASSLGTSGGDTQYF. CDR3 nucleotide sequence: TGTGCCAGCAGCTTAGGGACTAGCGGGGGAGATACGCAGTATTTT.